The T cell receptor (beta chain) described here comes from a study of T cells after somatic rescue of genetic block. Sequencing was performed with immunoSEQ multiplex PCR; in TCRdb, only in-frame clones are kept and a portion is missing. The data show about 16,000 clones, around three quarters seen once. This CDR3 region has 13 residues. V lost 2 bases, J lost 2 bases, and 8 bases lay in between. The V gene's germline CDR1 is SGHDT and CDR2 YYEEEE. The origin of this receptor is a boy younger than 18. Sequencing was carried out using peripheral blood mononuclear cells (PBMCs). This sequence joins TRBV5-6 and TRBJ2-7; a possible D gene is TRBD2 (6 bases). CDR3 loop: CASSFGGPYEQYF. CDR3 DNA sequence: TGTGCCAGCAGCTTCGGGGGACCCTACGAGCAGTACTTC.